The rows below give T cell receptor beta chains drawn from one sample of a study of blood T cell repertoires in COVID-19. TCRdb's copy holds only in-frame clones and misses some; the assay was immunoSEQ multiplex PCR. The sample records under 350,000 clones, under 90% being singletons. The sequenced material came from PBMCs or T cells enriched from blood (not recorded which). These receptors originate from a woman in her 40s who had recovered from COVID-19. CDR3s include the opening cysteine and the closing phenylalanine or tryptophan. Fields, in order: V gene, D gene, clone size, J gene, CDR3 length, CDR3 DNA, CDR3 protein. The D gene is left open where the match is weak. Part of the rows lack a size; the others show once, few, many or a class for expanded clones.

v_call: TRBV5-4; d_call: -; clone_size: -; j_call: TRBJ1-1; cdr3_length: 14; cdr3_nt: TGTGCCAGCAGCGTGGGCCCGGTGAACACTGAAGCTTTCTTT; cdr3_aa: CASSVGPVNTEAFF
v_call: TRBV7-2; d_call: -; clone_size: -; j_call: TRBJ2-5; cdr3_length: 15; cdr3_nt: TGTGCCAGCAGCTTAGCCCCGAACAGGGAAGAGACCCAGTACTTC; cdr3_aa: CASSLAPNREETQYF
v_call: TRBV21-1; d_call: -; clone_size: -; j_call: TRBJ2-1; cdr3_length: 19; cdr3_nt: TGTGCCAGCAGCAAATGGAGCCAGCGGGGGGCCTCGATTCTCGGTGAGCAGTTCTTC; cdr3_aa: CASSKWSQRGASILGEQFF
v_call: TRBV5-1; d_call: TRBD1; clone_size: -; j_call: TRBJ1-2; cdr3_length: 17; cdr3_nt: TGCGCCAGCAGCTTGGGCCCCCTGGGACAGGGGGCTGACGGCTACACCTTC; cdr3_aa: CASSLGPLGQGADGYTF
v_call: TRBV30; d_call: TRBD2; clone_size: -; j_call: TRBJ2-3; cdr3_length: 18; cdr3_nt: TGTGCCTGGAGTGGGGGTAGCGGGAGAGGGACAAGGACAGATACGCAGTATTTT; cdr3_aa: CAWSGGSGRGTRTDTQYF
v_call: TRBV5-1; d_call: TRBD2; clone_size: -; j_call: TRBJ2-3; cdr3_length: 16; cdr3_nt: TGCGCCAGCAGCTTCCTCGGGACTAGCAACACAGATACGCAGTATTTT; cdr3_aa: CASSFLGTSNTDTQYF
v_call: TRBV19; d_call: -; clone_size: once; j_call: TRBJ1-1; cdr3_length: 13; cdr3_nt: TGTGCCACCCAAATCGGGAGGAGAACTGAAGCTTTCTTT; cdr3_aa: CATQIGRRTEAFF
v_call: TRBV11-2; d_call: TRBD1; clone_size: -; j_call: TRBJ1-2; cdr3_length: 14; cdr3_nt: TGTGCCAGCAGCTCCCGGACAGGCAACTATGGCTACACCTTC; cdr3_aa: CASSSRTGNYGYTF
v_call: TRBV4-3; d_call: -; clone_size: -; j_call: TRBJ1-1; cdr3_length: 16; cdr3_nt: TGCGCCAGCAGCCAAGATTTGCGGGACTTAAACACTGAAGCTTTCTTT; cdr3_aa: CASSQDLRDLNTEAFF
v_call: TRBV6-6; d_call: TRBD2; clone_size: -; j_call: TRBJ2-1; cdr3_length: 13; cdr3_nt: TGTGCCAGCTGCACTAGCGGCTACAATGAGCAGTTCTTC; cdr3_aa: CASCTSGYNEQFF
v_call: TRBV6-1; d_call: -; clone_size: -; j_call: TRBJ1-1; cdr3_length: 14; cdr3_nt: TGTGCCAGCAGTGATCTCCCTCCCAATTACCGGGCTTTCTTT; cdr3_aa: CASSDLPPNYRAFF
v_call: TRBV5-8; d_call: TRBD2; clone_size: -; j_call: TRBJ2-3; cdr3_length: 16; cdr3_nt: TGTGCCAGCAGCAATGCCCCACTAGCGGTTGCAGATACGCAGTATTTT; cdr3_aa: CASSNAPLAVADTQYF
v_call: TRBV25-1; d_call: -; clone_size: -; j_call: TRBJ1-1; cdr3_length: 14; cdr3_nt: TGTGCCAGCAGTGAATTGTCCGTAGGGGCTGAAGCTTTCTTT; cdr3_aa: CASSELSVGAEAFF
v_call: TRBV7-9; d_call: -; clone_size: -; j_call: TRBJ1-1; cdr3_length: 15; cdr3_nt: TGTGCCAGCAGCCAATTGCGCCAACGCGACACTGAAGCTTTCTTT; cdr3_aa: CASSQLRQRDTEAFF
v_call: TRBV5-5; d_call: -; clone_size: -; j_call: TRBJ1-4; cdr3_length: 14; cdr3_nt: TGTGCCAGCAGCCTCATCGGACAGAATGAAAAACTGTTTTTT; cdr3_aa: CASSLIGQNEKLFF
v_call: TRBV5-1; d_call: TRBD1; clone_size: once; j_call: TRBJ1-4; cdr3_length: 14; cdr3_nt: TGCGCCAGCAAACAAACAGGGGGAAATGAAAAACTGTTTTTT; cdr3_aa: CASKQTGGNEKLFF
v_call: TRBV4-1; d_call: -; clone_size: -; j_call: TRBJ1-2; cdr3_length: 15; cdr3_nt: TGCGCCAGCAGCCAAGCCAGGGACTCGATCTATGGCTACACCTTC; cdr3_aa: CASSQARDSIYGYTF
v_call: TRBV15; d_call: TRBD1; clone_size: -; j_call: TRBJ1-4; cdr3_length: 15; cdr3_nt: TGTGCCACCAGCCGTAGACAGGGTGGGGATGAAAAACTGTTTTTT; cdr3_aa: CATSRRQGGDEKLFF
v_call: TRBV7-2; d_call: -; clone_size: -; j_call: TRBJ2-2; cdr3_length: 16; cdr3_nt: TGTGCCAGCAGCTCTTCTTTAGCGCGGAACACCGGGGAGCTGTTTTTT; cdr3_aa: CASSSSLARNTGELFF
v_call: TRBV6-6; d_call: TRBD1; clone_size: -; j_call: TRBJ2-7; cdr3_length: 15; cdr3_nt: TGTGCCAGTTCCGGACAGGGTGGGCCCTCCTACGAGCAGTACTTC; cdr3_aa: CASSGQGGPSYEQYF
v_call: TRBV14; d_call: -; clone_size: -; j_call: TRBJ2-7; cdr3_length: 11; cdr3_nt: TGTGCCAGCAGCCTGGGGGGCGAGCAGTACTTC; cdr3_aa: CASSLGGEQYF
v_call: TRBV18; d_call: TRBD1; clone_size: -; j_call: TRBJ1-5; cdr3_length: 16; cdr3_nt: TGTGCCAGCTCACCAGAGCGGACAGGGAGTGGGCAGCCCCAGCATTTT; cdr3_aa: CASSPERTGSGQPQHF
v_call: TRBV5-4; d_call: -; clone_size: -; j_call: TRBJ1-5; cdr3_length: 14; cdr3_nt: TGTGCCAGCAGCTTGGGCCTCGGAGATCAGCCCCAGCATTTT; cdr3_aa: CASSLGLGDQPQHF
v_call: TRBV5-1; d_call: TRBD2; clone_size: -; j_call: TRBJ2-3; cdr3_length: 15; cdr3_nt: TGCGCCAGCAGCTATAGGGAGGGAGGCACAGATACGCAGTATTTT; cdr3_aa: CASSYREGGTDTQYF
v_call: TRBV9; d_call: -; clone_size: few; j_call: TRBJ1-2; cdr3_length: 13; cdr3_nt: TGTGCCAGCAGCAAGGAGGGGTCCTATGGCTACACCTTC; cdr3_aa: CASSKEGSYGYTF
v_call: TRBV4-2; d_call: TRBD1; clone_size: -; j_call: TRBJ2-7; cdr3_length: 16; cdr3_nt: TGTGCCAGCAGCCAACTACACGGGACAGGGGGGGCCGAGCAGTACTTC; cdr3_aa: CASSQLHGTGGAEQYF
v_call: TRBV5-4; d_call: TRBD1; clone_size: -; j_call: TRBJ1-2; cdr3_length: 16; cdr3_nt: TGTGCCAGCAGCCCTCCATCCCAGGGGGCGATATATGGCTACACCTTC; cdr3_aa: CASSPPSQGAIYGYTF
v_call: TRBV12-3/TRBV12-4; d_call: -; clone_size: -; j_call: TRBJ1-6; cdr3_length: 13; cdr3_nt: TGTGCCAGCTCTAACGGCGGGGATTCACCCCTCCACTTT; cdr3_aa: CASSNGGDSPLHF
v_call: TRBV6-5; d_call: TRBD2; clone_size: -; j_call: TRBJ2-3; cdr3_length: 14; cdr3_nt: TGTGCCACCAGAGCGGGGTGGAGCACAGATACGCAGTATTTT; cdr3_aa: CATRAGWSTDTQYF
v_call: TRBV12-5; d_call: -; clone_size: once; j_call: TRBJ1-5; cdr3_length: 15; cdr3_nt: TGTGCTAGTGGTCGCGAACAGTTTAGCAATCAGCCCCAGCATTTT; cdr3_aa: CASGREQFSNQPQHF
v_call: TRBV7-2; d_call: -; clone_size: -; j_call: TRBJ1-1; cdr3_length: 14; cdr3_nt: TGTGCCAGCAGCTTAGTCCTACAGGGAACTGAAGCTTTCTTT; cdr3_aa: CASSLVLQGTEAFF
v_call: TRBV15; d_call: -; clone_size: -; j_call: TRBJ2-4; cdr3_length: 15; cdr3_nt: TGTGCCACCAGCAGGGGACTTTTAGCCAAAAACATTCAGTACTTC; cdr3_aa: CATSRGLLAKNIQYF
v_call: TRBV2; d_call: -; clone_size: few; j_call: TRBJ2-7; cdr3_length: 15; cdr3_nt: TGTGCCAGCTCCGGAGGAGTGGGCGTCTCCTACGAGCAGTACTTC; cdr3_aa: CASSGGVGVSYEQYF
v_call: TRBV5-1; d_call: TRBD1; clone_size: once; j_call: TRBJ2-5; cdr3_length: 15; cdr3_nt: TGCGCCAGCAGCTCCGGGACAGGGAGGTTGGAGACCCAGTACTTC; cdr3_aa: CASSSGTGRLETQYF
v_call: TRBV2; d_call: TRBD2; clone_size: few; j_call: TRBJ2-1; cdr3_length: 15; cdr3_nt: TGTGCCAGCAGTGAAGGTAGCGGGGGGGCTAGAGAGCAGTTCTTC; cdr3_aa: CASSEGSGGAREQFF
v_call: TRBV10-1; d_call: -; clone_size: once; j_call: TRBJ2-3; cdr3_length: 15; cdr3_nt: TGCGCCAGCAGTGCGAGGGCCCAGGGCACAGATACGCAGTATTTT; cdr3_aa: CASSARAQGTDTQYF
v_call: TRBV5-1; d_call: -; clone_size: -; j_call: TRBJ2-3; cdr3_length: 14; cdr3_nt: TGCGCCAGCAGTCATGGGGCCCTCACAGATACGCAGTATTTT; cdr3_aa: CASSHGALTDTQYF
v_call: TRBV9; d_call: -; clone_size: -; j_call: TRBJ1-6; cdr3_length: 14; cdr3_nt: TGTGCCAGCAGCGTAAGCGCGGATAATTCACCCCTCCACTTT; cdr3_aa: CASSVSADNSPLHF
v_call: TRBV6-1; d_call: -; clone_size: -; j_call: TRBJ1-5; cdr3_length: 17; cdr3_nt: TGTGCCAGCAGTGAACGGACAGCTACGTATAGCAATCAGCCCCAGCATTTT; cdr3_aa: CASSERTATYSNQPQHF
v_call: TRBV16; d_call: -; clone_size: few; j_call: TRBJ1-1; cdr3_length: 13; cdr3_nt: TGTGCCAGCGGCCGGCAGTCAGACACTGAAGCTTTCTTT; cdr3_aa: CASGRQSDTEAFF
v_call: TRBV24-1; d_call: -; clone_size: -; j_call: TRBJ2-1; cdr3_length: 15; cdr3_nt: TGTGCCACCAGTGACCCCGGGACATCCGGGAATGAGCAGTTCTTC; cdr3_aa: CATSDPGTSGNEQFF
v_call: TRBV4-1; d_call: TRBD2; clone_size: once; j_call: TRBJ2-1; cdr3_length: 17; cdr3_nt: TGCGCCAGCAGCCAATCTCAAATAGCGGGGTCCTACAATGAGCAGTTCTTC; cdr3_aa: CASSQSQIAGSYNEQFF
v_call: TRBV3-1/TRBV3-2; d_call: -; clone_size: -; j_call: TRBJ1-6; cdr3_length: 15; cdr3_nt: TGTGCCAGCAGCCAAGGGGTAGGGGGAATTTCACCCCTCCACTTT; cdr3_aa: CASSQGVGGISPLHF
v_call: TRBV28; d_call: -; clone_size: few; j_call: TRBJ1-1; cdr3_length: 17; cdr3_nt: TGTGCCAGCAGTCGACTTGGACGTGGACACATGAACACTGAAGCTTTCTTT; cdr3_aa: CASSRLGRGHMNTEAFF
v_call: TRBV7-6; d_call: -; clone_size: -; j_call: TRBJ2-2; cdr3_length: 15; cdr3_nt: TGTGCCAGCAGCTTAGTTGCAGGGAACACCGGGGAGCTGTTTTTT; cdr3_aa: CASSLVAGNTGELFF
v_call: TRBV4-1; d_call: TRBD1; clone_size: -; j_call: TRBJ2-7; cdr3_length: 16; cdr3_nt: TGCGCCAGCAGCGATTGGGTCCGGACAGGCTCCTACGAGCAGTACTTC; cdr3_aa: CASSDWVRTGSYEQYF
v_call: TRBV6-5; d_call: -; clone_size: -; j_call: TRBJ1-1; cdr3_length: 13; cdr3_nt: TGTGCCAGCAGCCCCTTGGCAGGGTCTGAAGCTTTCTTT; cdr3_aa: CASSPLAGSEAFF
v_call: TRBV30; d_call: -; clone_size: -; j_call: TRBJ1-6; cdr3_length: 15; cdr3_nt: TGTGCCTGGAGTAAGGAACAGGGCTATAATTCACCCCTCCACTTT; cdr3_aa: CAWSKEQGYNSPLHF
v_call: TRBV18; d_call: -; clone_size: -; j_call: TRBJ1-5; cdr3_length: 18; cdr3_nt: TGTGCCAGCTCACCCGAAGCTGGGACATCCTATAGCAATCAGCCCCAGCATTTT; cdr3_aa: CASSPEAGTSYSNQPQHF
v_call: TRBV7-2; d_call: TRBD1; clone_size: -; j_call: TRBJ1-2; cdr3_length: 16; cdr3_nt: TGTGCCAGCAGTCGGAAAGGGACAGTTACCTTCTATGGCTACACCTTC; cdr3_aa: CASSRKGTVTFYGYTF
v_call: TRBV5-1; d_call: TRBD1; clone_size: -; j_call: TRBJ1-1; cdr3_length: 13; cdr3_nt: TGCGCCAGCAGCCCGACAGGGGGCCCTGAAGCTTTCTTT; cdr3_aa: CASSPTGGPEAFF
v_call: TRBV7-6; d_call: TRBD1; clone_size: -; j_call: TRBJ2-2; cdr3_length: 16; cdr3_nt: TGTGCCAGCAGCGCCAGACAGGGGAAGAACACCGGGGAGCTGTTTTTT; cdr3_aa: CASSARQGKNTGELFF
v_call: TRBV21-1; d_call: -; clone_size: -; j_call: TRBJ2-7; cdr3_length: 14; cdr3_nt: TGTGCCAGCTACGTTGAGGGGGATAGCCACGAGCAGTACTTC; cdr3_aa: CASYVEGDSHEQYF
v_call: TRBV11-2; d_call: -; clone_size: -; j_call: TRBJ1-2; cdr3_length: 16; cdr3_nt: TGTGCCAGCAGACCTACTGCCGGGGGGATAGGCTATGGCTACACCTTC; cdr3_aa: CASRPTAGGIGYGYTF
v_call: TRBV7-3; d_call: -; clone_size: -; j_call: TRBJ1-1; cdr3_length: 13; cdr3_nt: TGTGCCAGCAGCTTACAGCGGAACACTGAAGCTTTCTTT; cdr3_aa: CASSLQRNTEAFF
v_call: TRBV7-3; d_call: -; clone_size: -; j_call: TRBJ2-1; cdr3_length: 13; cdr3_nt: TGTGCCAGCGGGGGCGACAGTTACAATGAGCAGTTCTTC; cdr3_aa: CASGGDSYNEQFF
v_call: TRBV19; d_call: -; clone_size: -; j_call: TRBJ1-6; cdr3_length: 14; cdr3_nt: TGTGCCAGTAATGTCAAGGGAGGGAATTCACCCCTCCACTTT; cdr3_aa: CASNVKGGNSPLHF
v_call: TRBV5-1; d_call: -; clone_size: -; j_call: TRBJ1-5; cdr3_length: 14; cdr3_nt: TGCGCCAGCAGCTTGGGGGCAGGGCATCAGCCCCAGCATTTT; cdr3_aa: CASSLGAGHQPQHF
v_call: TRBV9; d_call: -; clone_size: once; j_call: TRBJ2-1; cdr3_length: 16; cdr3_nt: TGTGCCAGCAGCGTAGTTTACGGGAGCTCCTACAATGAGCAGTTCTTC; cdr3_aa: CASSVVYGSSYNEQFF